This T cell receptor (beta chain) was observed in a study of blood T cells in healthy people across ages. Broader study findings: The recorded TCR beta diversity per million T cells decreased in a roughly linear manner with age.

The donors, all healthy, were Caucasians living in Russia, aged roughly 6 to 100. Every sample had a minimum of 6 million PBMCs isolated. A remark on this clonotype: Antigen specificity is unknown.

V was pared by 3 bases and J by 3 bases, with 4 bases of the junction left unmatched. This CDR3 spans 15 amino acids. The germline gives CDR1 MNHEY, CDR2 SVGEGT. A second PCR of 7 to 11 cycles used a sample-barcoded 5' primer and a J-beta primer mix. Per-sample output comprised a minimum of 3 million paired-end reads containing CDR3. From the 5' RACE reads, TCRdb called clonotypes with MiXCR, one entry per CDR3 protein. The table shows about 1.8 million distinct CDR3 sequences, with roughly 49% occurring only once. V is TRBV6-2 or TRBV6-3 and J is TRBJ2-1; TRBD1 agrees at 8 bases. This clonotype was sampled from a woman aged 40-49 years in good health. Sequencing input: blood. The CDR3 DNA sequence: TGTGCCAGCAGTTATCAGGGGGCAGACTACAATGAGCAGTTCTTC. As protein: CASSYQGADYNEQFF.